The 30 T cell receptor beta chains given below trace back to one sample, sequenced in a study of blood T cell repertoires in COVID-19. Measured with immunoSEQ multiplex PCR; TCRdb has only the in-frame clones, and not every one. Here the sample spans under 250,000 clones, roughly 89% being singletons. Sequenced input: peripheral blood. The receptors were gathered from a woman aged 35 to 49 who had recovered from COVID-19.

Points on this clone: The same CDR3 also results from other DNA sequences found in this sample. The V and J genes are TRBV5-6 and TRBJ2-7, with D uncertain. V dropped 1 base and J dropped 3 bases, with 5 bases sitting between them. The CDR3 runs to 12 residues. Germline CDR1 is SGHDT and CDR2 is YYEEEE. DNA for the CDR3: TGTGCCAGCAGCTTGAGAGGCTACGAGCAGTACTTC. This sequence encodes CASSLRGYEQYF.

The V gene is TRBV11-1, the J gene TRBJ2-7; D remains unclear. Germline V gives CDR1 SGHAT, CDR2 FQDESV (reference sequence). This CDR3 is built from 12 residues. V was trimmed by 6 bases and J by 2 bases, leaving 8 bases between them. This CDR3 is CASSFGAYEQYF. The DNA of the CDR3 is TGTGCCAGCAGTTTCGGAGCCTACGAGCAGTACTTC.

This sequence joins TRBV5-1 and TRBJ2-2; 11 nucleotides match TRBD2. Germline V gives CDR1 SGHRS, CDR2 YFSETQ. The CDR3 has 15 residues. J gave up 6 bases and V 2 bases, and 3 bases lay outside the gene matches. CDR3: CASSLSTSGAGELFF. The CDR3 DNA reads TGCGCCAGCAGCTTATCGACTAGCGGGGCCGGGGAGCTGTTTTTT.

The CDR3 DNA is TGTGCCAGCAGCTTAGGAGTTCTAAGTTCCACTGAAGCTTTCTTT. Protein: CASSLGVLSSTEAFF. The gene calls are TRBV13 and TRBJ1-1; the D is unclear. The CDR3 has 15 residues. From germline, CDR1 is PRHDT and CDR2 FYEKMQ (reference sequence). The V gene lost 0 bases and the J gene lost 4 bases, with 12 bases spanning the gap.

The chain carries TRBV19 and TRBJ2-7, with TRBD1 as a possible D gene (6 bases). V dropped 5 bases and J dropped 4 bases, with 12 bases sitting between them. The V gene's germline CDR1 is LNHDA and CDR2 SQIVND (reference sequence). The CDR3 covers 13 residues. CDR3: CASSPGDQYEQYF. The CDR3 DNA follows: TGTGCCAGTAGTCCAGGGGACCAATACGAGCAGTACTTC.

J is TRBJ2-7 and V is TRBV28, with D possibly TRBD2 on 6 matching bases. Trimming took 7 bases from V and 4 from J, leaving 11 bases between them. The V gene's germline CDR1 is MDHEN and CDR2 SYDVKM. This CDR3 has 12 residues. DNA for the CDR3: TGTGCCAGCATCAAGGAGGGATACGAGCAGTACTTC. Its translation: CASIKEGYEQYF.

The CDR3 DNA sequence: TGTGCCAGCAGCACCACAGGGGCCCAGCATTTT. Translated, it gives CASSTTGAQHF. V is TRBV2 and J is TRBJ1-5; TRBD1 matches at 7 bases. CDR1 and CDR2 from the germline V gene are SNHLY and FYNNEI. J was trimmed by 11 bases and V by 6 bases; bases with no gene match: 4. This CDR3 is built from 11 residues. The full variable domain, in which reference TRBV2 and TRBJ1-5 provide the parts outside the CDR3, is EPEVTQTPSHQVTQMGQEVILRCVPISNHLYFYWYRQILGQKVEFLVSFYNNEISEKSEIFDDQFSVERPDGSNFTLKIRSTKLEDSAMYFCASSTTGAQHFGDGTRLSIL.

The chain recombines TRBV7-9 with TRBJ2-2; D may be TRBD2 (6 bases). Germline-derived CDR1 and CDR2 are SEHNR and FQNEAQ (reference sequence). With 1 base removed from V and 6 bases from J, the gap between germline ends came to 9 bases. The CDR3 is made up of 14 amino acids. CDR3 loop: CASSLELAAGELFF. The CDR3 nucleotides read TGTGCCAGCAGCTTAGAACTAGCCGCCGGGGAGCTGTTTTTT.

The rearrangement links TRBV12-3 or TRBV12-4 to TRBJ2-1, with 7 bases lining up with TRBD1. The CDR3 has 13 amino acids. V trimming: 6 bases; J trimming: 7 bases; junction bases outside the gene matches: 6. CDR3: CASRTGLRNEQFF. CDR3 bases: TGTGCCAGCAGGACAGGGTTGAGGAATGAGCAGTTCTTC.

This chain joins TRBV6-5 and TRBJ1-1; 7 bases agree with TRBD1. CDR1 and CDR2 from the germline V gene are MNHEY and SVGAGI. This CDR3 region has 14 residues. V lost 9 bases and J lost 0; bases outside the gene matches: 7. CDR3 sequence: CASNRGDMNTEAFF. Written as DNA, the CDR3 is TGTGCCAGTAACAGGGGTGATATGAACACTGAAGCTTTCTTT.

The rearrangement joins TRBV5-1 to TRBJ2-7; TRBD1 matches at 7 bases. The germline V gene encodes CDR1 SGHRS and CDR2 YFSETQ. The CDR3 is made up of 13 amino acids. V shed 0 bases and J 4 bases; nucleotides not matched to a gene: 1. CDR3 region: CASSLGGQYEQYF. CDR3 sequence (DNA): TGCGCCAGCAGCTTGGGGGGACAGTACGAGCAGTACTTC.

The DNA of the CDR3 is TGTGCCAGCAGCCCAAGCCCGGGACTTCCCACTGAAGCTTTCTTT. This codes for CASSPSPGLPTEAFF. V gene TRBV11-3 combines with J gene TRBJ1-1; a weak D match, TRBD1 (5 bases). Germline CDR1 is SGHNT and CDR2 is YENEEA. The CDR3 covers 15 residues. The V end was cut by 5 bases, the J end by 4 bases, with 17 bases between. Variable domain in full (rest from reference TRBV11-3 and TRBJ1-1): EAGVVQSPRYKIIEKKQPVAFWCNPISGHNTLYWYLQNLGQGPELLIRYENEEAVDDSQLPKDRFSAERLKGVDSTLKIQPAELGDSAVYLCASSPSPGLPTEAFFGQGTRLTVV.

This chain connects TRBV6-5 to TRBJ2-7; unclear D gene. With 6 bases removed from V and 6 bases from J, the gap between germline ends came to 9 bases. Germline V gene lookup returns CDR1 MNHEY and CDR2 SVGAGI. This CDR3 has 11 amino acids. The DNA of the CDR3 is TGTGCCAGCAGAGCAGGATTCGAGCAGTACTTC. The encoded protein is CASRAGFEQYF.

This clone occurred a few times. The V gene is TRBV28, the J gene TRBJ1-5, with 7 bases lining up with TRBD1. CDR1 is MDHEN and CDR2 is SYDVKM in the germline V gene. The CDR3 consists of 17 residues. V was clipped by 5 bases and J by 3 bases; unmatched bases: 13. The CDR3 reads CASSLDPRGIDNQPQHF. CDR3 bases: TGTGCCAGCAGTCTTGACCCCAGGGGGATTGACAATCAGCCCCAGCATTTT.

The V call is TRBV28, the J call TRBJ1-1, with D tentatively TRBD1 (6 bases). The germline V and J ends were trimmed by 2 bases and 7 bases, with 11 bases remaining between them. Germline assignment: CDR1 MDHEN and CDR2 SYDVKM. The CDR3 covers 13 residues. For the CDR3, the DNA is TGTGCCAGCAGTTTAGGACAGTTTTATGAAGCTTTCTTT. It codes for CASSLGQFYEAFF.

This chain joins TRBV6-4 and TRBJ2-2; D perhaps matches TRBD2 (5 bases). The CDR3 length is 13 residues. V was shortened by 0 bases and J by 6 bases, with 5 bases between the two germline ends. Germline values: CDR1 MRHNA, CDR2 SNTAGT. CDR3 coding DNA: TGTGCCAGCAGTGACTCCGGGGCCGGGGAGCTGTTTTTT. Translated, it gives CASSDSGAGELFF.

This clone was found a few times. This chain joins TRBV6-5 and TRBJ1-1; perhaps TRBD1 as D (6 bases). This CDR3 is built from 14 residues. Germline CDR1 reads MNHEY; CDR2 reads SVGAGI. V was cut by 6 bases and J by 3 bases, with 14 bases left in between. The CDR3 coding sequence is TGTGCCAGCAGCATTCTCAGGGGAGACACTGAAGCTTTCTTT. This encodes CASSILRGDTEAFF.

The chain links TRBV11-2 to TRBJ2-2; 7 bases agree with TRBD1. CDR3 length equals 16 residues. V lost 6 bases, J lost 1 base, and 8 bases stayed unmatched. CDR1 is SGHAT and CDR2 is FQNNGV in the germline V gene. CDR3 protein: CASRPGQSLNTGELFF. CDR3 DNA sequence: TGTGCCAGCAGACCGGGACAGTCTTTGAACACCGGGGAGCTGTTTTTT.

This clone was detected only a few times. Other DNA sequences in this sample translate to the same CDR3. The chain joins TRBV5-1 to TRBJ1-1, with a tentative D call TRBD1 (5 bases). The V and J ends lost 2 bases and 3 bases respectively, with 8 bases between them. The germline V gene has CDR1 SGHRS and CDR2 YFSETQ. This CDR3 has 13 residues. The CDR3 region is CASSFTGDTEAFF. The CDR3 nucleotides are TGCGCCAGCAGCTTTACGGGGGACACTGAAGCTTTCTTT.

The V call is TRBV27, the J call TRBJ1-3, with 9 nucleotides matching TRBD1. Losses at the gene ends were 2 bases for V and 2 bases for J; bases not matched to a gene: 13. CDR3 length equals 19 residues. The germline V gene has CDR1 MNHEY and CDR2 SMNVEV (reference sequence). Written as DNA, the CDR3 is TGTGCCAGCAGTTTAAGGGGACAGGGTCTGAGTGCGGCTGGAAACACCATATATTTT. Amino acid sequence: CASSLRGQGLSAAGNTIYF.

The chain has TRBV5-1 and TRBJ2-5, with 9 bases fitting TRBD2. The junction had 6 bases not matched to a gene; V was cut back by 0 bases and J by 6 bases. Per the germline V gene, CDR1 is SGHRS and CDR2 is YFSETQ. The CDR3 extends over 15 amino acids. Here the CDR3 reads CASSLGAGGGKTQYF. The CDR3 nucleotides read TGCGCCAGCAGCTTGGGAGCGGGGGGCGGAAAGACCCAGTACTTC.

This chain uses TRBV4-1 with TRBJ1-6; no definite D call. CDR3 length: 16 amino acids. V lost 3 bases, J lost 8 bases, and 17 bases lay in between. Germline values: CDR1 MGHRA, CDR2 YSYEKL. The CDR3 reads CASSHLGTAPDSPLHF. The CDR3 DNA sequence: TGCGCCAGCAGCCACCTCGGAACAGCTCCGGATTCACCCCTCCACTTT.

This clone appeared a single time. The V call is TRBV9, the J call TRBJ1-6, with D possibly being TRBD1 (5 bases). Trimming left V 4 bases short and J 8 bases short, with 13 bases between. Germline V gene sequence: CDR1 SGDLS, CDR2 YYNGEE. The CDR3 has 14 residues. This CDR3 reads CASSTNWGDSPLHF. The CDR3 nucleotides read TGTGCCAGCAGCACCAACTGGGGGGATTCACCCCTCCACTTT.

This clone was recorded only once. The chain couples TRBV5-1 to TRBJ2-1; 10 bases align to TRBD1. This CDR3 region has 15 residues. Trimming cost V 3 bases and J 6 bases; bases outside gene matches: 6. CDR1 and CDR2 from the germline V gene are SGHRS and YFSETQ. In DNA, the CDR3 is TGCGCCAGCAGCTCGGGAGGACAGGGGGTCAATGAGCAGTTCTTC. Its protein product is CASSSGGQGVNEQFF.

This clone was picked up one time. The rearrangement joins TRBV3-1 (or the pseudogene TRBV3-2) to TRBJ2-1; 11 bases align to TRBD2. The V gene's germline CDR1 is LGHDT and CDR2 YNNKEL (reference sequence). This CDR3 spans 15 amino acids. The V segment lost 3 bases and the J segment 9 bases; nucleotides outside the gene matches: 7. The CDR3 here is CASSHLAGGQGEQFF. For the CDR3, the DNA is TGTGCCAGCAGCCATCTAGCGGGGGGTCAAGGTGAGCAGTTCTTC.

V and J are TRBV5-1 and TRBJ2-1; D is unresolved. This CDR3 is 14 amino acids long. V was cut by 2 bases and J by 0 bases, with 6 bases left in between. CDR1 is SGHRS, CDR2 YFSETQ, per germline. The CDR3 DNA sequence: TGCGCCAGCAGCTTTTTCAGCTCCTACAATGAGCAGTTCTTC. It codes for CASSFFSSYNEQFF.

V is TRBV11-1 and J is TRBJ1-3; D is ambiguous. With 9 bases removed from V and 0 bases from J, the gap between germline ends came to 9 bases. The CDR3 consists of 13 residues. Germline-derived CDR1 and CDR2 are SGHAT and FQDESV (reference sequence). The CDR3 region has the DNA TGTGCCAGTACAGAGAGCTCTGGAAACACCATATATTTT. As protein: CASTESSGNTIYF. The entire variable domain, with the rest obtained from reference TRBV11-1 and TRBJ1-3, is as follows: EAEVAQSPRYKITEKSQAVAFWCDPISGHATLYWYRQILGQGPELLVQFQDESVVDDSQLPKDRFSAERLKGVDSTLKIQPAELGDSAMYLCASTESSGNTIYFGEGSWLTVV.

This chain connects TRBV11-3 to TRBJ2-3; weak D call: TRBD2 (6 bases). Trimming shortened V by 5 bases and J by 4 bases, and 16 bases separated the two germline ends. The CDR3 totals 15 residues. CDR1 SGHNT and CDR2 YENEEA come from the germline V gene. The DNA of the CDR3 is TGTGCCAGCAGCATTACCGCCGGGAGTCCAGATACGCAGTATTTT. This translates into CASSITAGSPDTQYF.

The rearrangement links TRBV5-4 to TRBJ2-1; TRBD1 agrees at 7 bases. There are 13 residues in the CDR3. The germline V gene has CDR1 SGHNT and CDR2 YYREEE (reference sequence). J lost 5 bases, V lost 3 bases, and 2 bases had no gene match. The CDR3 bases are TGTGCCAGCAGCTCGGACAGGAACAATGAGCAGTTCTTC. Its translation: CASSSDRNNEQFF.

The rearrangement joins TRBV5-1 to TRBJ2-2; TRBD1 agrees at 8 bases. CDR3 length equals 18 residues. CDR1 and CDR2 from the germline V gene are SGHRS and YFSETQ. V lost 4 bases, J lost 6 bases, and 17 bases stayed unmatched. The CDR3 loop reads CASSTLGPGGRGPGELFF. CDR3 sequence (DNA): TGCGCCAGCAGCACCTTGGGTCCCGGGGGCAGGGGGCCCGGGGAGCTGTTTTTT.